The 23 T cell receptor beta chains in this list originate from one sample, sequenced in a study of T cell responses to AZD1222 COVID-19 vaccine. Repertoires were generated with immunoSEQ multiplex PCR, while TCRdb's copy carries only in-frame clones and drops some. The table records some 120,000 clones, about 87% of them present only once. The specimen was peripheral blood, collected on day 0 of AZD1222 vaccination. The receptors come from an adult in good health.

The chain couples TRBV28 to TRBJ1-2; 9 bases align to TRBD1. The V gene end was trimmed by 4 bases and the J gene end by 2 bases; junction bases not matched to a gene: 2. The CDR3 sequence is 14 residues long. Germline V lookup: CDR1 MDHEN, CDR2 SYDVKM. CDR3 protein: CASSSGQGNYGYTF. Written as DNA, the CDR3 is TGTGCCAGCAGTTCTGGACAGGGGAACTATGGCTACACCTTC.

This clone showed up just once. The chain is built from TRBV9 and TRBJ2-5, with 11 bases fitting TRBD2. Trimming removed 3 bases from V and 3 bases from J; junction bases left unmatched: 1. This CDR3 has 14 residues. Germline V CDR1 and CDR2: SGDLS, YYNGEE. The CDR3: CASSASGGKETQYF. In nucleotides, the CDR3 is TGTGCCAGCAGCGCTAGCGGGGGGAAAGAGACCCAGTACTTC.

The chain combines TRBV19 with TRBJ1-2; D unresolved. CDR3 length: 15 amino acids. Germline V gives CDR1 LNHDA, CDR2 SQIVND (reference sequence). Trimming cost V 5 bases and J 2 bases, with 15 bases left between them. The CDR3 nucleotides read TGTGCCAGTAGTTTCCCCATGCAGGCGAACTATGGCTACACCTTC. Protein product: CASSFPMQANYGYTF.

For the CDR3, the DNA is TGTGCCAGCAGCTTCGGACTTAGAGACACAGATACGCAGTATTTT. Its translation: CASSFGLRDTDTQYF. This sequence joins TRBV5-4 and TRBJ2-3; D might be TRBD2 (5 bases). CDR3 length: 15 amino acids. The germline CDR1 and CDR2 sequences are SGHNT and YYREEE (reference sequence). V lost 2 bases, J lost 2 bases, and 12 bases lay in between.

The chain joins TRBV12-3 or TRBV12-4 to TRBJ1-2, with a weak D call TRBD1 (6 bases). Deletions cut 0 bases from V and 5 bases from J, with 7 bases between. This CDR3 contains 13 residues. The CDR3 sequence is CASSLATGYGYTF. CDR3 in DNA: TGTGCCAGCAGTTTAGCCACAGGGTATGGCTACACCTTC.

This clone was observed a single time. The chain is built from TRBV6-2 or TRBV6-3 and TRBJ1-6, with D unclear. V lost 4 bases to trimming and J lost 6 bases, with 19 bases between them. This CDR3 has 17 amino acids. Germline assignment: CDR1 MNHEY and CDR2 SVGEGT. Here the CDR3 DNA reads TGTGCCAGCAGTTCGGATCATCTTCCAGGTCCTAATTCACCCCTCCACTTT. It yields the protein CASSSDHLPGPNSPLHF.

This chain connects TRBV5-1 to TRBJ2-1, with 9 bases matching TRBD1. CDR1 SGHRS and CDR2 YFSETQ come from the germline V gene. V dropped 4 bases and J dropped 7; count of bases not matched to a gene: 6. This CDR3 contains 14 residues. The DNA for the CDR3 is TGCGCCAGCAGCCTCGGGACAGGGAGAAATGAGCAGTTCTTC. Its protein product is CASSLGTGRNEQFF.

The chain links TRBV5-4 to TRBJ1-2; D perhaps matches TRBD1 (5 bases). CDR3 length: 14 residues. CDR1 SGHNT and CDR2 YYREEE come from the germline V gene (reference sequence). With 4 bases removed from V and 1 base from J, the gap between germline ends came to 11 bases. CDR3 bases: TGTGCCAGCAGCCCGGGACGGGATAACTATGGCTACACCTTC. This codes for CASSPGRDNYGYTF.

This rearrangement joins TRBV29-1 to TRBJ2-3; TRBD1 agrees at 9 bases. V lost 7 bases, J lost 4 bases, and 9 bases stayed unmatched. The CDR3 contains 14 residues. The germline V gene has CDR1 SQVTM and CDR2 ANQGSEA. The CDR3 region is CSAEGQGGADTQYF. The CDR3 DNA reads as TGCAGCGCTGAGGGACAGGGTGGGGCAGATACGCAGTATTTT.

The chain recombines TRBV6-2 or TRBV6-3 with TRBJ2-1; a possible D gene is TRBD2 (5 bases). Germline-derived CDR1 and CDR2 are MNHEY and SVGEGT. Deletions cut 2 bases from V and 3 bases from J, with 5 bases between. This CDR3 spans 13 amino acids. CDR3 sequence: CASSYRDYNEQFF. CDR3 nucleotide sequence: TGTGCCAGCAGTTACCGGGACTACAATGAGCAGTTCTTC.

The CDR3 DNA is TGTGCCATCAGGTCCCGCGACAGGGACTATGGCTACACCTTC. Protein product: CAIRSRDRDYGYTF. The genes are TRBV10-3 and TRBJ1-2, with TRBD1 matching 7 bases. V dropped 6 bases and J dropped 3; count of bases not matched to a gene: 7. The CDR3 covers 14 residues. Germline-derived CDR1 and CDR2 are ENHRY and SYGVKD.

The rearrangement links TRBV19 to TRBJ1-5; no firm D call. CDR3 length equals 13 residues. Trimming took off 1 base at V and 4 bases at J, with 5 bases between the two ends. Germline CDR1 LNHDA, CDR2 SQIVND (reference sequence). The CDR3 reads CASSIGQNQPQHF. The CDR3 DNA is TGTGCCAGTAGTATAGGCCAAAATCAGCCCCAGCATTTT. Together with reference TRBV19 and TRBJ1-5, the CDR3 gives the full variable domain: DGGITQSPKYLFRKEGQNVTLSCEQNLNHDAMYWYRQDPGQGLRLIYYSQIVNDFQKGDIAEGYSVSREKKESFPLTVTSAQKNPTAFYLCASSIGQNQPQHFGDGTRLSIL.

This chain connects TRBV24-1 to TRBJ1-1, with a possible D match to TRBD1 (5 bases). Trimming took off 4 bases at V and 5 bases at J, with 7 bases between the two ends. The length of the CDR3 is 12 residues. Germline values: CDR1 KGHDR, CDR2 SFDVKD. CDR3 DNA sequence: TGTGCCACCAGTGAGGCAGGGACTGAAGCTTTCTTT. Translation gives CATSEAGTEAFF.

The chain couples TRBV2 to TRBJ1-6; D may be TRBD1 (5 bases). CDR1 and CDR2 from the germline V gene are SNHLY and FYNNEI. The CDR3 extends over 15 amino acids. Trimming took off 2 bases at V and 1 base at J, with 6 bases between the two ends. In DNA form, the CDR3 reads TGTGCCAGCAGTGAACAGGGTTCCTATAATTCACCCCTCCACTTT. This translates into CASSEQGSYNSPLHF. The full variable domain, rest sourced from reference TRBV2 and TRBJ1-6, is EPEVTQTPSHQVTQMGQEVILRCVPISNHLYFYWYRQILGQKVEFLVSFYNNEISEKSEIFDDQFSVERPDGSNFTLKIRSTKLEDSAMYFCASSEQGSYNSPLHFGNGTRLTVT.

V usage is TRBV29-1 and J usage is TRBJ2-7; TRBD1 aligns across 7 bases. Germline assignment: CDR1 SQVTM and CDR2 ANQGSEA. The length of the CDR3 is 11 residues. The junction had 3 bases not matched to a gene; V was cut back by 6 bases and J by 4 bases. The CDR3 coding sequence is TGCAGCGTAGGGACAGATTACGAGCAGTACTTC. Amino acid sequence: CSVGTDYEQYF.

The rearrangement links TRBV5-6 to TRBJ2-1; unclear D gene. Trimming took off 4 bases at V and 7 bases at J, with 15 bases between the two ends. Looked up from germline, CDR1 is SGHDT and CDR2 is YYEEEE. This CDR3 region has 14 residues. The CDR3 coding sequence is TGTGCCAGCAGCAAAGCTGCTCTGGGAAATGAGCAGTTCTTC. Amino acid sequence: CASSKAALGNEQFF.

This chain connects TRBV7-8 to TRBJ2-1; 12 nucleotides line up with TRBD2. The junction had 3 bases not matched to a gene; V was cut back by 1 base and J by 2 bases. The CDR3 covers 17 residues. The germline gives CDR1 SGHVS, CDR2 FQNEAQ. CDR3 bases: TGTGCCAGCAGCTTAGGGGGACTAGCGGGTACCTACAATGAGCAGTTCTTC. This gives the protein CASSLGGLAGTYNEQFF.

V and J are TRBV27 and TRBJ1-6, with 10 bases fitting TRBD1. CDR3 size: 14 residues. Germline lookup yields CDR1 MNHEY and CDR2 SMNVEV (reference sequence). Trimming cost V 5 bases and J 10 bases; bases outside gene matches: 5. Written as DNA, the CDR3 is TGTGCCAGCAGTCGGGACAGGGGTGGATCACCCCTCCACTTT. It translates to CASSRDRGGSPLHF.

The J gene is TRBJ2-3, the V gene TRBV2; D ambiguous. The CDR3 is 14 amino acids. From germline, CDR1 is SNHLY and CDR2 FYNNEI. V was pared by 5 bases and J by 3 bases, with 12 bases between. This CDR3 reads CASSPDFLTDTQYF. The CDR3 bases are TGTGCCAGCAGTCCCGACTTTTTAACAGATACGCAGTATTTT.

This chain links TRBV5-4 with TRBJ1-1, with TRBD1 matching 7 bases. Losses at the gene ends were 5 bases for V and 2 bases for J; bases not matched to a gene: 3. Germline CDR1 and CDR2: SGHNT and YYREEE (reference sequence). This CDR3 region has 13 residues. Here the CDR3 DNA reads TGTGCCAGCAGTAACAGGGGAAACACTGAAGCTTTCTTT. It is translated as CASSNRGNTEAFF.

This chain uses TRBV2 with TRBJ1-4; TRBD1 is a possible D gene (5 bases). Germline CDR1 reads SNHLY; CDR2 reads FYNNEI. The CDR3 contains 15 residues. V was trimmed by 4 bases and J by 0 bases, leaving 9 bases between them. CDR3 sequence: CASSGWGATNEKLFF. CDR3 in DNA: TGTGCCAGCAGTGGATGGGGCGCAACTAATGAAAAACTGTTTTTT.

The rearrangement links TRBV21-1 to TRBJ1-2; the table names TRBD1, a call not compared with the DNA. TRBV21-1 is a listed pseudogene. CDR3 length equals 12 residues. The chain's CDR3 is CASTGGYDGYTF. The CDR3 DNA reads as TGTGCCAGCACAGGGGGCTACGATGGCTACACCTTC.

The chain combines TRBV5-6 with TRBJ1-1; D uncertain. The V and J ends lost 4 bases and 3 bases respectively, with 16 bases between them. CDR1 is SGHDT, CDR2 YYEEEE, per germline. This CDR3 comprises 15 residues. The CDR3 reads CASSPLGLSHTEAFF. The CDR3 nucleotides read TGTGCCAGCAGCCCCCTGGGCCTCAGTCACACTGAAGCTTTCTTT.